This TCR beta chain originates from a study of OX40 agonist ivuxolimab in advanced cancers. Regarding the research as a whole: The costimulatory receptor OX40 (CD134) was targeted by ivuxolimab, a fully human IgG2 agonistic monoclonal antibody. Intravenous ivuxolimab was administered to patients every 2 weeks at six dose levels: 0.01, 0.1, 0.3, 1.5, 3 and 10 mg/kg. Of the approximately 50 patients in dose escalation, about 20 had hepatocellular carcinoma, approximately 15 had melanoma, 9 had renal cell carcinoma and 9 had head and neck cancer. In the dose-escalation cohort, over 65% of patients were male, and the mean age was approximately 55 years, with a range of 23 to 79. Patients were allowed to have had prior anti-PD-1, anti-PD-L1 or anti-CTLA-4 therapy, and roughly 40% of the dose-escalation patients had previously received checkpoint inhibitors. Partial responses were achieved by three dose-escalation patients, of whom one had hepatocellular carcinoma and two had cutaneous melanoma. Peripheral TCRbeta sequencing aimed to test whether ivuxolimab altered TCR sequence diversity and caused clonal T-cell expansion. The monotherapy dose-escalation portion (N ≈ 57 patients) of the phase I ivuxolimab trial is reported in the paper. Summary of the overall study and its limitations: The antigen specificity of the clonally expanded peripheral T cells was not determined. In the 0.1-3.0 mg/kg groups, partial responders had among the lowest normalized peripheral clonal expansion, particularly in CD8+ T cells. On average, CD8+ T cells showed more expanded clones than CD4+ T cells after ivuxolimab. At doses from 0.1 to 3.0 mg/kg, clonal expansion was seen in both CD4+ and CD8+ blood T cells between baseline and week 6. Low levels of normalized T-cell clonal expansion were also seen in some patients who did not respond.

The sample holds a few counts of this clone. No cognate antigen has been identified for it. It has no much larger one-base neighbor in the sample; base qualities were not kept. Sequences PRHDT (CDR1) and FYEKMQ (CDR2) are obtained from the germline V gene (reference sequence). From its cysteine to its phenylalanine, the CDR3 spans 16 amino acids. Left in the record is the CDR3 DNA by itself, 48 bases read in frame from the first base. The trim is 0 bases for V and 0 bases for J, with a gap of 8 bases between the germline ends. Genomic DNA was isolated from the sorted cells so that the TCRbeta CDR3 region could be sequenced. The immunoSEQ Assay was used for sequencing of TCRbeta CDR3 regions. What TCRdb holds here is the immuneACCESS table cut down to in-frame rearrangements. Part of the clones is not present; checked against another copy, under half of the missing clones reflect an unresolved V gene, and the others are unexplained. Recorded for this sample are fewer than 20,000 clones; about four fifths of them occurred a single time. The leading ten clones occupy approximately 14% of the sample.

Patients with autoimmune disease history or receiving systemic immunosuppression were excluded from the trial. Peripheral blood for TCR sequencing was collected from all dose cohorts at baseline, on cycle 4 day 1, and on cycle 7 day 1. Samples came from an open-label, multicenter, first-in-human phase I dose-escalation trial of ivuxolimab. Adults with locally advanced or metastatic melanoma, renal cell carcinoma, hepatocellular carcinoma or head and neck squamous cell carcinoma were enrolled in the trial. Before TCR sequencing, CD4+ T cells and CD8+ T cells from peripheral blood were sorted into separate populations.

Here the sequenced sample was CD4+ or CD8+ T cells sorted from blood, taken in a trial of the OX40 agonist ivuxolimab. The TCR originated in an adult with an advanced solid tumor such as melanoma, head and neck, liver or kidney cancer. The sequence links TRBV13 to TRBJ1-4; 5 matching bases give a weak D call of TRBD1. The DNA reads as follows: TGTGCCAGCAGCTTAGGCCGAGGGGCAACTAATGAAAAACTGTTTTTT. The translation is CASSLGRGATNEKLFF.